The 6 T cell receptor beta chains listed next were all sequenced from one sample in a study of T cells in women clearing cervical HPV infection. Clones were read by immunoSEQ multiplex PCR, and TCRdb kept only the in-frame ones, dropping some. This sample's clone table lists under 35,000 clones. The sample consisted of blood buffy coat. These receptors all stem from a woman aged 18 to 75 with a cervical HPV16 infection that either progressed to CIN3+ or cleared (not recorded which).

Remarks on this clone: The read halts 3 residues ahead of the CDR3 end, with the missing end drawn from the germline J gene. The rearrangement links TRBV5-1 to TRBJ2-1; TRBD2 matches at 8 bases. V lost 4 bases and J lost 7; bases outside the gene matches: 13. The CDR3 loop spans 16 amino acids. Germline CDR1 reads SGHRS; CDR2 reads YFSETQ. CDR3 region: CASSPRVSGGENEQFF. CDR3 DNA, as far as it was read: TGCGCCAGCAGCCCCCGTGTGTCCGGGGGGGAGAATGAG.

Remarks on this clone: The read ends 3 residues before the CDR3 terminus; that terminus is restored from the germline J gene. The J gene is TRBJ1-6, the V gene TRBV5-4; 9 bases are shared with TRBD1. This CDR3 is 15 amino acids long. Germline V CDR1 and CDR2: SGHNT, YYREEE (reference sequence). V lost 1 base, J lost 10 bases, and 6 bases stayed unmatched. CDR3 DNA (partial): TGTGCCAGCAGCTTGATTGGGACAGGGAGATCACCC. It specifies CASSLIGTGRSP. The entire CDR3 protein reads CASSLIGTGRSPLHF.

On this clone itself: The read halts 3 residues ahead of the CDR3 end, with the missing end drawn from the germline J gene. The rearrangement links TRBV11-2 to TRBJ2-1; the match to TRBD1 covers 9 bases. Per the germline V gene, CDR1 is SGHAT and CDR2 is FQNNGV. V shed 1 base, J shed 5 bases, and the junction held 3 bases outside the gene matches. The CDR3 loop spans 15 amino acids. CDR3 bases read: TGTGCCAGCAGCTTAGTGGGGACAGGGAACAATGAG. Translated, it gives CASSLVGTGNNE. The CDR3 in full is CASSLVGTGNNEQFF.

Note on this clone: Read data end 3 residues before the CDR3 end; the end is taken from the germline J gene. The V and J genes are TRBV2 and TRBJ1-2, with 9 bases that match TRBD1. The CDR3 is 16 residues long. Germline V gives CDR1 SNHLY, CDR2 FYNNEI. Unmatched junction bases numbered 12, after V lost 6 bases and J lost 4 bases. The CDR3 sequence is CASRSAAGQGIYGYTF. The sequenced CDR3 bases are TGTGCCAGCAGATCAGCTGCGGGACAGGGAATCTATGGC.

Concerning this clone: The sequenced fragment ends 3 residues before the CDR3 boundary, so the rest is inferred from the germline J gene. The chain has TRBV29-1 and TRBJ1-3; no definite D call. This CDR3 is 12 amino acids long. V dropped 7 bases and J dropped 2 bases, with 9 bases sitting between them. Germline CDR1 is SQVTM and CDR2 is ANQGSEA. CDR3 bases read: TGCAGCGCCCGGTTGACTGGAAACACC. Residues: CSARLTGNT. The whole CDR3 protein reads CSARLTGNTIYF.

Turning to this clone: The sequenced fragment ends 3 residues before the CDR3 boundary, so the rest is inferred from the germline J gene. The chain recombines TRBV19 with TRBJ1-5, with 8 nucleotides matching TRBD1. The CDR3 totals 14 residues. The trim removed 9 bases at V and 9 bases at J, leaving 13 bases unmatched. Per the germline V gene, CDR1 is LNHDA and CDR2 is SQIVND (reference sequence). The part of the CDR3 DNA that was read is TGTGCCAGCCGGACAGGGACATTCGGGGGGCCC. Translating it yields CASRTGTFGGP. The complete CDR3 protein is CASRTGTFGGPQHF. The full variable domain, completed using reference TRBV19 and TRBJ1-5, is DGGITQSPKYLFRKEGQNVTLSCEQNLNHDAMYWYRQDPGQGLRLIYYSQIVNDFQKGDIAEGYSVSREKKESFPLTVTSAQKNPTAFYLCASRTGTFGGPQHFGDGTRLSIL.